This note documents a single T cell receptor beta chain sequence. Its antigen is still unknown. These data come from a study of CD8 T cells in ankylosing spondylitis. TCRdb passed the 5' RACE reads through MiXCR, listing each CDR3 protein once. The sample yields approximately 300,000 distinct CDR3 sequences, 20% to 25% seen once. Whole-study results and caveats: Made up of 7 to 9 highly homologous variants, a TCR beta motif appeared characteristic of ankylosing spondylitis blood.

From germline, CDR1 is SGHRS and CDR2 YFSETQ. The V and J ends lost 4 bases and 8 bases, in that order; junction bases with no gene match: 4. The CDR3 totals 14 residues. The TCR sequence derives from a female donor with ankylosing spondylitis or in good health (not recorded which). The V call is TRBV5-1, the J call TRBJ2-1, with 12 positions matching TRBD2. The sample comprised blood, either unsorted or a sorted T cell fraction (not recorded which). The DNA for the CDR3 is TGCGCCAGCAGCCTGACTAGCGGGAGCCATGAGCAGTTCTTC. Amino acid sequence: CASSLTSGSHEQFF. Looking up the rest from reference TRBV5-1 and TRBJ2-1 gives the full variable domain: KAGVTQTPRYLIKTRGQQVTLSCSPISGHRSVSWYQQTPGQGLQFLFEYFSETQRNKGNFPGRFSGRQFSNSRSEMNVSTLELGDSALYLCASSLTSGSHEQFFGPGTRLTVL.